These 27 T cell receptor beta chains originate from one sample sequenced in a study of cytomegalovirus exposure and HLA in healthy donors. The PCR was carried out with 60 Vbeta primers and 13 Jbeta primers. TCRdb keeps only in-frame clones here, not all; method: immunoSEQ multiplex PCR. The sample shows 150,000 or so clones, 73% of them seen only once. The specimen was PBMCs. Receptors were obtained from a young woman in good health and CMV-seronegative.

V and J are TRBV5-1 and TRBJ1-4; TRBD1 matches 8 bases. Germline V gene data show CDR1 as SGHRS and CDR2 as YFSETQ. The CDR3 consists of 15 residues. The ends lost 0 bases at V and 6 bases at J; junction bases unmatched: 4. The CDR3 spells CASSLGTGSDEKLFF. The CDR3 nucleotides read TGCGCCAGCAGCTTGGGGACAGGGAGCGATGAAAAACTGTTTTTT.

The chain carries TRBV25-1 and TRBJ2-1; a possible D gene is TRBD2 (5 bases). The CDR3 spans 12 residues. Deletions cut 5 bases from V and 7 bases from J, with 9 bases between. CDR1 is MGHDK and CDR2 is SYGVNS in the germline V gene. For the CDR3, the DNA is TGTGCCAGCAGTCGTTCGGGGAATGAGCAGTTCTTC. It translates to CASSRSGNEQFF.

CDR3 DNA sequence: TGTGCCTGGACAGGGACAGCCAATTCACCCCTCCACTTT. It yields the protein CAWTGTANSPLHF. The rearrangement joins TRBV30 to TRBJ1-6; 7 bases match TRBD1. J was trimmed by 7 bases and V by 4 bases; bases with no gene match: 4. CDR3 length: 13 amino acids. CDR1 is GTSNPN and CDR2 is SVGIG in the germline V gene (reference sequence).

The chain links TRBV19 to TRBJ2-1; 7 bases map to TRBD2. The CDR3 length is 16 residues. The V and J ends lost 3 bases and 3 bases, in that order; junction bases with no gene match: 8. CDR1 and CDR2 (germline): LNHDA, SQIVND (reference sequence). DNA for the CDR3: TGTGCCAGTAGTATCGGCGGGAGCGGAGTCTACAATGAGCAGTTCTTC. The encoded protein is CASSIGGSGVYNEQFF.

The chain recombines TRBV18 with TRBJ1-1; 10 nucleotides line up with TRBD1. CDR1 KGHSH and CDR2 LQKENI come from the germline V gene. V gave up 6 bases and J gave up 8 bases; unmatched junction bases: 3. The CDR3 is 12 residues long. The CDR3 sequence: CASSDRGQEAFF. DNA of the CDR3: TGTGCCAGCTCTGACAGGGGGCAGGAAGCTTTCTTT.

The chain combines TRBV19 with TRBJ2-5; possible D gene TRBD1, 5 bases. This CDR3 has 13 amino acids. The V end lost 0 bases, the J end lost 4 bases, and 6 bases lay between the germline ends. Germline CDR1 is LNHDA and CDR2 is SQIVND (reference sequence). The CDR3 is CASSIDGAETQYF. Here the CDR3 DNA reads TGTGCCAGTAGTATAGATGGGGCAGAGACCCAGTACTTC.

Only a few counts were recorded for this clone. The chain uses TRBV28 and TRBJ2-7; TRBD1 aligns across 8 bases. From germline, CDR1 is MDHEN and CDR2 SYDVKM. The CDR3 spans 14 residues. Trimming took 2 bases from V and 7 from J; bases not matched to a gene: 7. The CDR3 region is CASSLQGARLEQYV. CDR3 sequence (DNA): TGTGCCAGCAGTTTACAGGGGGCGCGTCTAGAGCAGTACGTC.

The chain couples TRBV5-1 to TRBJ2-2; 8 bases are shared with TRBD2. Trimming cost V 4 bases and J 0 bases; bases outside gene matches: 5. The CDR3 is 16 amino acids. Per germline, CDR1 SGHRS and CDR2 YFSETQ. The CDR3 protein is CASSRYSGANTGELFF. The CDR3 bases are TGCGCCAGCAGCCGGTATAGCGGGGCGAACACCGGGGAGCTGTTTTTT.

The J gene is TRBJ1-1, the V gene TRBV10-1, with D possibly TRBD1 on 5 matching bases. The CDR3 length is 11 residues. Germline CDR1 WNHNN, CDR2 SYGVQD (reference sequence). In DNA, the CDR3 is TGCTGGGAGGGACTACACACTGAAGCTTTCTTT. Amino acids: CWEGLHTEAFF.

V usage is TRBV6-1 and J usage is TRBJ2-5, with TRBD2 matching 10 bases. CDR1 and CDR2 (germline): MNHNS, SASEGT. J was trimmed by 1 base and V by 2 bases; bases with no gene match: 4. The CDR3 is made up of 16 amino acids. This CDR3 is CASSELPSGGQETQYF. Written as DNA, the CDR3 is TGTGCCAGCAGTGAATTACCTAGCGGGGGCCAAGAGACCCAGTACTTC.

This clone was picked up a small number of times. The chain is built from TRBV5-1 and TRBJ2-2; a possible D gene is TRBD2 (6 bases). The length of the CDR3 is 15 residues. V was shortened by 4 bases and J by 4 bases, with 14 bases between the two germline ends. Germline-derived CDR1 and CDR2 are SGHRS and YFSETQ. The CDR3 DNA follows: TGCGCCAGCAGCCGCCTGGAGGGATTCACCGGGGAGCTGTTTTTT. It yields the protein CASSRLEGFTGELFF.

The chain employs TRBV2 and TRBJ1-1; 10 nucleotides match TRBD1. Germline loops: CDR1 SNHLY, CDR2 FYNNEI. CDR3 length: 13 residues. V shed 8 bases, J shed 5 bases, and the junction held 5 bases outside the gene matches. CDR3 sequence (DNA): TGTGCCAGCCAGGGACAGGGGAGGACTGAAGCTTTCTTT. Amino acid sequence: CASQGQGRTEAFF.

The J gene is TRBJ2-3, the V gene TRBV25-1; the match to TRBD2 covers 11 bases. The CDR3 has 16 amino acids. After removal of 3 bases from V and 4 bases from J, the junction contained 6 bases not matched to a gene. CDR1 and CDR2 from the germline V gene are MGHDK and SYGVNS. CDR3 loop: CASSDTVAGGPDTQYF. CDR3 nucleotide sequence: TGTGCCAGCAGTGATACCGTAGCGGGAGGGCCAGATACGCAGTATTTT.

The rearrangement joins TRBV28 to TRBJ1-2; possibly TRBD1 for D (6 bases). Trimming left V 5 bases short and J 2 bases short, with 15 bases between. This CDR3 has 15 amino acids. The germline gives CDR1 MDHEN, CDR2 SYDVKM. The CDR3 DNA reads TGTGCCAGCAGTGGAACAGGGAAAGGGAACTATGGCTACACCTTC. The encoded protein is CASSGTGKGNYGYTF.

V usage is TRBV11-2 and J usage is TRBJ1-4; D call uncertain. The CDR3 length is 14 residues. The germline CDR1 and CDR2 sequences are SGHAT and FQNNGV. Between the trimmed V and J ends, which lost 5 bases and 11 bases, there was a span of 18 bases. The CDR3 DNA follows: TGTGCCAGCAGCCCCCTCCCAGGCAGGTTGAAACTGTTTTTT. Translated, it gives CASSPLPGRLKLFF.

This clone was recorded once. CDR3 sequence reads: CASSATSGEDNEQFF. CDR3 in DNA: TGTGCCAGCAGTGCTACTAGCGGGGAAGACAATGAGCAGTTCTTC. The chain joins TRBV2 to TRBJ2-1, with TRBD2 matching 10 bases. This CDR3 region has 15 residues. Germline V gene lookup returns CDR1 SNHLY and CDR2 FYNNEI. V lost 4 bases and J lost 5; bases outside the gene matches: 5. Drawing the rest from reference TRBV2 and TRBJ2-1, the complete variable domain is EPEVTQTPSHQVTQMGQEVILRCVPISNHLYFYWYRQILGQKVEFLVSFYNNEISEKSEIFDDQFSVERPDGSNFTLKIRSTKLEDSAMYFCASSATSGEDNEQFFGPGTRLTVL.

V is TRBV7-9 and J is TRBJ2-7; D unclear. V lost 5 bases, J lost 1 base, and 12 bases lay in between. CDR3 size: 14 residues. Germline V CDR1 and CDR2: SEHNR, FQNEAQ (reference sequence). The CDR3 region is CASSVVPNSYEQYF. The DNA of the CDR3 is TGTGCCAGCAGCGTTGTGCCTAATTCCTACGAGCAGTACTTC.

This clone was seen a handful of times. The V and J genes are TRBV27 and TRBJ2-7, with a tentative D call TRBD1 (8 bases). Germline V gene data show CDR1 as MNHEY and CDR2 as SMNVEV (reference sequence). The V gene lost 3 bases and the J gene lost 5 bases, with 17 bases spanning the gap. This CDR3 region has 15 residues. Here the CDR3 reads CASSFYRGGLDEQYF. The CDR3 region has the DNA TGTGCCAGCAGTTTCTACAGGGGGGGACTTGACGAGCAGTACTTC.

The CDR3 DNA follows: TGTGCCAGTAGTATAGCCCTAACTAGCGGGAGGGGGACCGGGGAGCTGTTTTTT. It specifies CASSIALTSGRGTGELFF. The J gene is TRBJ2-2, the V gene TRBV19; 13 positions agree with TRBD2. CDR3 length equals 18 residues. The V segment lost 1 base and the J segment 5 bases; nucleotides outside the gene matches: 7. In germline, CDR1 is LNHDA, CDR2 SQIVND (reference sequence). Full variable domain (outside the CDR3, taken from reference TRBV19 and TRBJ2-2): DGGITQSPKYLFRKEGQNVTLSCEQNLNHDAMYWYRQDPGQGLRLIYYSQIVNDFQKGDIAEGYSVSREKKESFPLTVTSAQKNPTAFYLCASSIALTSGRGTGELFFGEGSRLTVL.

A few counts support this clone. The V gene is TRBV5-6, the J gene TRBJ2-7, with 7 bases that match TRBD2. The CDR3 is made up of 17 amino acids. The trim removed 0 bases at V and 6 bases at J, leaving 15 bases unmatched. CDR1 SGHDT and CDR2 YYEEEE come from the germline V gene. CDR3 bases: TGTGCCAGCAGCTTGGTTTGGTCAACGGGGTCGGGAGGCGAGCAGTACTTC. It codes for CASSLVWSTGSGGEQYF. The full variable domain, with the rest looked up from reference TRBV5-6 and TRBJ2-7, is DAGVTQSPTHLIKTRGQQVTLRCSPKSGHDTVSWYQQALGQGPQFIFQYYEEEERQRGNFPDRFSGHQFPNYSSELNVNALLLGDSALYLCASSLVWSTGSGGEQYFGPGTRLTVT.

This clone was seen a few times. This chain joins TRBV19 and TRBJ2-7, with D uncertain. The V end lost 3 bases, the J end lost 0 bases, and 12 bases lay between the germline ends. This CDR3 contains 15 residues. The germline V gene has CDR1 LNHDA and CDR2 SQIVND (reference sequence). The CDR3 loop reads CASSIAPASSYEQYF. The CDR3 nucleotides are TGTGCCAGTAGTATCGCACCAGCGAGCTCCTACGAGCAGTACTTC. Complete variable domain (other parts from reference TRBV19 and TRBJ2-7): DGGITQSPKYLFRKEGQNVTLSCEQNLNHDAMYWYRQDPGQGLRLIYYSQIVNDFQKGDIAEGYSVSREKKESFPLTVTSAQKNPTAFYLCASSIAPASSYEQYFGPGTRLTVT.

This clone was detected only once. The chain has TRBV11-3 and TRBJ2-1; D perhaps matches TRBD2 (5 bases). The CDR3 spans 15 residues. Trimming took off 1 base at V and 3 bases at J, with 10 bases between the two ends. Per germline, CDR1 SGHNT and CDR2 YENEEA. DNA of the CDR3: TGTGCCAGCAGCTTAGCGGACTCCCTCTACAATGAGCAGTTCTTC. Translating gives CASSLADSLYNEQFF.

The table lists this clone with a few counts. At one end the junction does not follow the germline gene, possibly because of a read error. Other DNA sequences from this sample encode an identical CDR3 as well. V is TRBV11-2 and J is TRBJ1-1, with D possibly TRBD1 on 5 matching bases. This CDR3 has 15 amino acids. From germline, CDR1 is SGHAT and CDR2 FQNNGV. CDR3 residues: CASSQDRGRATEAFF. Written as DNA, the CDR3 is TGCGCCAGCAGCCAAGATAGGGGAAGGGCAACTGAAGCTTTCTTT.

J is TRBJ2-1 and V is TRBV7-8; D perhaps matches TRBD1 (5 bases). This CDR3 has 13 residues. The V gene lost 1 base and the J gene lost 12 bases, with 13 bases spanning the gap. CDR1 and CDR2 (germline): SGHVS, FQNEAQ. The CDR3 DNA reads as TGTGCCAGCAGCTTAGTCGGCAGGGTAGTGCAGTTCTTC. It specifies CASSLVGRVVQFF.

This clone was seen a few times. V and J are TRBV7-8 and TRBJ2-5; TRBD1 aligns across 10 bases. This CDR3 is 17 amino acids long. Germline CDR1 reads SGHVS; CDR2 reads FQNEAQ. Trimming took 2 bases from V and 5 from J; bases not matched to a gene: 11. Here the CDR3 reads CASSLISDRGVRETQYF. The CDR3 DNA is TGTGCCAGCAGCTTAATTTCGGACAGGGGGGTAAGGGAGACCCAGTACTTC.

The V and J genes are TRBV9 and TRBJ1-2; no clear D gene. Germline V CDR1 and CDR2: SGDLS, YYNGEE. V was pared by 0 bases and J by 14 bases, with 17 bases between. The CDR3 is 13 amino acids. Here the CDR3 DNA reads TGTGCCAGCAGCGTAGATTACGCGGGTATTGCAACCTTC. Translating gives CASSVDYAGIATF.

The chain links TRBV19 to TRBJ2-1, with D perhaps matching TRBD2 (6 bases). Germline V gene lookup returns CDR1 LNHDA and CDR2 SQIVND (reference sequence). This CDR3 contains 15 residues. Trimming removed 1 base from V and 2 bases from J, with 9 bases in between. CDR3 sequence: CASSIGGETYNEQFF. The CDR3 coding sequence is TGTGCCAGTAGTATAGGCGGGGAAACCTACAATGAGCAGTTCTTC.